This T cell receptor (beta chain) came from a study of PD-L1 blockade in urothelial cancer. As for time point: pretreatment peripheral blood. This CDR3 comprises 14 residues. CDR1 is MDHEN and CDR2 is SYDVKM in the germline V gene. Germline trimming cut 10 bases from V and 7 bases from J; bases unmatched to any gene: 11. This clone was observed once. This table comes from immunoSEQ multiplex PCR, and its TCRdb copy is limited to in-frame clones, with some not included. The sample yields tens of thousands of clones, 70% to 90% seen once. The chain links TRBV28 to TRBJ1-4; 8 bases align to TRBD1. The input for sequencing was PBMCs, taken around atezolizumab (anti-PD-L1) treatment. The clonotype comes from a man in his forties with urothelial cancer. In DNA form, the CDR3 reads TGTGCCACCCGTCAGGGGGCCCTGGTTGAAAAACTGTTTTTT. It translates to CATRQGALVEKLFF.